This T cell receptor beta chain was retrieved from a study of beta chain features in type 1 diabetes. Expressed TCRB transcripts were sequenced because the isolated RNA had all been reverse transcribed beforehand. The study sequenced naive, central memory and regulatory T cell samples to an average of around 3.4 million reads. The protocol was immunoSEQ multiplex PCR, while the TCRdb copy is restricted to in-frame clones and leaves out a portion. The top ten hold about 0.017% of the sample, which has hundreds of thousands of clones, around 13% seen once. Germline V gives CDR1 MGHRA, CDR2 YSYEKL. The CDR3 is made up of 11 amino acids. Trimming left V 5 bases short and J 12 bases short, with 11 bases between. This clone was seen more than once but under ten times.

The receptor was derived from a man aged 18 to 30 in good health. Sequenced: naive CD4+ T cells from blood. V usage is TRBV4-1 and J usage is TRBJ2-1; the D is unclear. CDR3 sequence: CASSYYRWQFF. DNA for the CDR3: TGCGCCAGCAGCTACTACCGGTGGCAGTTCTTC.